Sequencing of this T cell receptor (beta chain) was carried out in a study of T cells in Graves' hyperthyroidism and ophthalmopathy. As for the study in general: Peripheral blood draws took place at initial diagnosis, ahead of any treatment.

Using RNA transcripts as the source, TCR beta CDR3 regions were amplified. Primed by the HTBI set, a first-round RT-PCR was run on the TCR CDR3. Each CDR3 protein is one row after TCRdb ran MiXCR on the multiplex PCR reads. Of around 340,000 distinct CDR3 sequences in the sample, about a sixth were seen once. Uncontrolled infection, other autoimmune disease, pregnancy and lactation each barred patients from inclusion. The study collected blood at first hyperthyroidism diagnosis, before any ophthalmopathy symptoms arose. This CDR3 has 15 residues. V lost 7 bases to trimming and J lost 4 bases; unmatched junction nucleotides: 7. This clonotype was recorded many times.

The V call is TRBV12-3 or TRBV12-4, the J call TRBJ2-1; TRBD1 matches at 10 bases. This clonotype was sampled from a woman in her twenties or thirties with Graves' hyperthyroidism that later progressed to Graves' ophthalmopathy. Sequenced input: blood. In nucleotides, the CDR3 is TGTGCCAGCAATTGGGGACAGGGGAAATACAATGAGCAGTTCTTC. Translated, it gives CASNWGQGKYNEQFF.